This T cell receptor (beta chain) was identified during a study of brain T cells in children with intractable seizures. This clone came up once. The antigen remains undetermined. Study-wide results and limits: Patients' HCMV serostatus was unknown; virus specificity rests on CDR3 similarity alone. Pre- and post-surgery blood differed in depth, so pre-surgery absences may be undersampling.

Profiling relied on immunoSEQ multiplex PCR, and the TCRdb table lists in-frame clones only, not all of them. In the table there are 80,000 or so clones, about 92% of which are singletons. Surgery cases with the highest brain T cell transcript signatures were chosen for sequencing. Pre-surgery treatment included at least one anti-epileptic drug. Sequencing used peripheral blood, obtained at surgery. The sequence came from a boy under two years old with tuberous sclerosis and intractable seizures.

CDR3 sequence reads: CASSQENLRGYTF. CDR3 bases: TGCGCCAGCAGCCAAGAGAACCTTCGGGGCTACACCTTC. This chain joins TRBV4-1 and TRBJ1-2; no clear D. Germline V CDR1 and CDR2: MGHRA, YSYEKL. The CDR3 length is 13 residues. V shed 0 bases and J shed 8 bases, with 10 bases lying between them.